The 26 T cell receptor beta chains given below trace back to one sample, sequenced in a study of blood T cell repertoires in COVID-19. This table comes from immunoSEQ multiplex PCR, and its TCRdb copy is limited to in-frame clones, with some not included. The sample contains under 300,000 clones, 90% to 95% of which appear only once. Sequenced material: PBMCs or T cells enriched from blood (not recorded which). Receptors were obtained from a woman aged 18-29 years who had recovered from COVID-19.

The chain carries TRBV9 and TRBJ2-5; D gene unclear. The V and J ends lost 0 bases and 5 bases respectively, with 5 bases between them. The V gene's germline CDR1 is SGDLS and CDR2 YYNGEE. The CDR3 sequence is 12 residues long. The CDR3 bases are TGTGCCAGCAGCGTAGACAAGGAGACCCAGTACTTC. This translates into CASSVDKETQYF.

This clone was detected once. The chain carries TRBV2 and TRBJ1-3; D may be TRBD1 (6 bases). This CDR3 contains 13 residues. CDR1 is SNHLY and CDR2 is FYNNEI in the germline V gene. V shed 6 bases and J shed 6 bases, with 12 bases lying between them. The CDR3 DNA is TGTGCCAGCAGACCTGGACAGTTAAACACCATATATTTT. Translating gives CASRPGQLNTIYF.

J is TRBJ1-2 and V is TRBV4-1; D unclear. CDR1 is MGHRA, CDR2 YSYEKL, per germline. Between the trimmed V and J ends, which lost 1 base and 3 bases, there was a span of 3 bases. The CDR3 totals 12 residues. In nucleotides, the CDR3 is TGCGCCAGCAGCCAAGCCGACTATGGCTACACCTTC. Its protein product is CASSQADYGYTF.

A remark on this clone: The germline gene is not matched at one end of the junction; a read error may be the cause. This chain uses TRBV28 with TRBJ2-7, with 11 bases matching TRBD2. The CDR3 is 15 amino acids. In germline, CDR1 is MDHEN, CDR2 SYDVKM. The CDR3 spells CASSLWTSGSYEQYF. The CDR3 coding sequence is TGTGCCAGCAGTCTATGGACTAGCGGGTCCTACGAGCAGTACTTC. Using reference TRBV28 and TRBJ2-7 for the parts outside the CDR3, the full variable domain is DVKVTQSSRYLVKRTGEKVFLECVQDMDHENMFWYRQDPGLGLRLIYFSYDVKMKEKGDIPEGYSVSREKKERFSLILESASTNQTSMYLCASSLWTSGSYEQYFGPGTRLTVT.

The V call is TRBV3-1 (or the pseudogene TRBV3-2), the J call TRBJ1-1; weak D call: TRBD1 (6 bases). Deletions cut 3 bases from V and 6 bases from J, with 20 bases between. The germline gives CDR1 LGHDT, CDR2 YNNKEL (reference sequence). The CDR3 has 16 residues. In DNA, the CDR3 is TGTGCCAGCAGCCAGGGGGCGGATTGGGGTCTCGCTGAAGCTTTCTTT. Translating gives CASSQGADWGLAEAFF.

The V call is TRBV18, the J call TRBJ1-1; 7 bases match TRBD1. Germline trimming cut 0 bases from V and 5 bases from J; bases unmatched to any gene: 6. This CDR3 contains 15 residues. CDR1 is KGHSH and CDR2 is LQKENI in the germline V gene. The CDR3 DNA reads as TGTGCCAGCTCACCACCGCGACAGGGAATTACTGAAGCTTTCTTT. It specifies CASSPPRQGITEAFF.

The J gene is TRBJ1-1, the V gene TRBV4-3, with D unclear. The CDR3 length is 15 residues. Germline V gives CDR1 LGHNA, CDR2 YSLEER. V dropped 5 bases and J dropped 3 bases, with 16 bases sitting between them. The chain's CDR3 is CASSNQNTAYTEAFF. CDR3 DNA: TGCGCCAGCAGCAACCAAAACACAGCATACACTGAAGCTTTCTTT.

In its sample, this clone was seen once. This chain uses TRBV3-1 (or the pseudogene TRBV3-2) with TRBJ2-1; 10 bases align to TRBD2. The CDR3 covers 18 residues. Losses at the gene ends were 3 bases for V and 2 bases for J; bases not matched to a gene: 10. Looked up from germline, CDR1 is LGHDT and CDR2 is YNNKEL (reference sequence). CDR3 region: CASSQGPRAGGPYNEQFF. The CDR3 DNA is TGTGCCAGCAGCCAGGGGCCTCGAGCGGGAGGGCCCTACAATGAGCAGTTCTTC.

The V and J genes are TRBV18 and TRBJ1-1; 8 bases match TRBD1. Germline assignment: CDR1 KGHSH and CDR2 LQKENI. The CDR3 is made up of 14 amino acids. V shed 2 bases, J shed 7 bases, and the junction held 6 bases outside the gene matches. The CDR3 DNA reads as TGTGCCAGCTCACCAGGAGGGACAGGAGGTGAAGCTTTCTTT. Amino acid sequence: CASSPGGTGGEAFF.

The count of this clone is one. This chain links TRBV5-6 with TRBJ1-1; possibly TRBD1 for D (5 bases). The CDR3 is 12 amino acids. Germline CDR1 and CDR2: SGHDT and YYEEEE. V was trimmed by 4 bases and J by 11 bases, leaving 15 bases between them. CDR3 DNA sequence: TGTGCCAGCAGCCCGTGGGAGGGGTGGGCTTTCTTT. Encoded protein: CASSPWEGWAFF. The variable domain in full, completed from reference TRBV5-6 and TRBJ1-1, reads DAGVTQSPTHLIKTRGQQVTLRCSPKSGHDTVSWYQQALGQGPQFIFQYYEEEERQRGNFPDRFSGHQFPNYSSELNVNALLLGDSALYLCASSPWEGWAFFGQGTRLTVV.

The J gene is TRBJ2-7, the V gene TRBV18; 9 nucleotides line up with TRBD2. V was pared by 3 bases and J by 3 bases, with 9 bases of the junction left unmatched. The CDR3 extends over 16 amino acids. Per germline, CDR1 KGHSH and CDR2 LQKENI. This chain's CDR3 is CASSPQGGGADYEQYF. For the CDR3, the DNA is TGTGCCAGCTCACCTCAAGGCGGGGGGGCAGACTACGAGCAGTACTTC.

The genes are TRBV6-5 and TRBJ1-2; no firm D call. V gave up 2 bases and J gave up 2 bases, with 12 bases separating them. Germline V gene sequence: CDR1 MNHEY, CDR2 SVGAGI. The CDR3 length is 15 residues. CDR3 loop: CASSYGSRRNYGYTF. In nucleotides, the CDR3 is TGTGCCAGCAGTTACGGATCACGGAGGAACTATGGCTACACCTTC.

V and J are TRBV6-6 and TRBJ1-4, with a tentative D call TRBD1 (6 bases). Germline lookup yields CDR1 MNHNY and CDR2 SVGAGI (reference sequence). Trimming left V 7 bases short and J 4 bases short, with 16 bases between. The CDR3 runs 15 residues. The CDR3 DNA is TGTGCCAGCACTCCTAACAGGGCCGGTAATGAAAAACTGTTTTTT. Translating gives CASTPNRAGNEKLFF.

The gene calls are TRBV7-3 and TRBJ1-4; D not resolved. There are 12 residues in the CDR3. Germline V gives CDR1 SGHTA, CDR2 FQGTGA. V dropped 5 bases and J dropped 3 bases, with 4 bases sitting between them. This chain's CDR3 is CASSLPNEKLFF. The CDR3 nucleotides read TGTGCCAGCAGCCTTCCTAATGAAAAACTGTTTTTT.

This chain links TRBV2 with TRBJ2-7; D gene uncertain. Trimming removed 3 bases from V and 4 bases from J, with 7 bases in between. Germline-derived CDR1 and CDR2 are SNHLY and FYNNEI. This CDR3 spans 12 amino acids. CDR3: CASSETQYEQYF. CDR3 bases: TGTGCCAGCAGTGAGACTCAATACGAGCAGTACTTC. Looking up the rest from reference TRBV2 and TRBJ2-7 gives the full variable domain: EPEVTQTPSHQVTQMGQEVILRCVPISNHLYFYWYRQILGQKVEFLVSFYNNEISEKSEIFDDQFSVERPDGSNFTLKIRSTKLEDSAMYFCASSETQYEQYFGPGTRLTVT.

The gene calls are TRBV10-3 and TRBJ1-5, with D perhaps TRBD1 (5 bases). Trimming removed 11 bases at V and 0 bases at J, with 17 bases between. This CDR3 contains 15 residues. Germline CDR1 and CDR2: ENHRY and SYGVKD. In nucleotides, the CDR3 is TGTGCCTCTCGGGGGGGAACCCTTAGCAATCAGCCCCAGCATTTT. This translates into CASRGGTLSNQPQHF.

The chain links TRBV5-1 to TRBJ2-2; weak D call: TRBD1 (6 bases). The CDR3 runs 17 residues. Trimming took 7 bases from V and 6 from J, leaving 25 bases between them. Germline lookup yields CDR1 SGHRS and CDR2 YFSETQ. CDR3 protein: CASRASVGRGSPGELFF. The CDR3 DNA reads as TGCGCCAGCCGAGCTTCAGTTGGCAGGGGCTCACCCGGGGAGCTGTTTTTT.

This chain uses TRBV6-5 with TRBJ1-2; D gene unclear. With 10 bases removed from V and 2 bases from J, the gap between germline ends came to 8 bases. The CDR3 has 11 amino acids. Germline V gene lookup returns CDR1 MNHEY and CDR2 SVGAGI. The CDR3 loop is CATSVNYGYTF. CDR3 coding DNA: TGTGCCACCTCGGTAAACTATGGCTACACCTTC.

The rearrangement joins TRBV28 to TRBJ2-5; possible D gene TRBD2, 6 bases. The CDR3 totals 17 residues. V was trimmed by 7 bases and J by 1 base, leaving 22 bases between them. The V gene's germline CDR1 is MDHEN and CDR2 SYDVKM. The CDR3: CASTLRKGGPPQETQYF. CDR3 DNA sequence: TGTGCCAGCACCCTCAGGAAGGGAGGCCCACCCCAAGAGACCCAGTACTTC.

This chain joins TRBV3-1 (or the pseudogene TRBV3-2) and TRBJ2-7, with D uncertain. CDR1 and CDR2 from the germline V gene are LGHDT and YNNKEL (reference sequence). V lost 0 bases to trimming and J lost 4 bases, with 4 bases between them. The CDR3 extends over 12 amino acids. CDR3 in amino acids: CASSQESYEQYF. The CDR3 nucleotides read TGTGCCAGCAGCCAAGAATCGTACGAGCAGTACTTC.

This clone came up once. Other DNA sequences in this sample translate to the same CDR3. This chain links TRBV13 with TRBJ2-5, with 7 nucleotides matching TRBD2. The CDR3 runs 12 residues. V was pared by 5 bases and J by 5 bases, with 2 bases of the junction left unmatched. Germline-derived CDR1 and CDR2 are PRHDT and FYEKMQ (reference sequence). This chain's CDR3 is CASSLGRETQYF. The CDR3 DNA sequence: TGTGCCAGCAGCCTCGGGAGGGAGACCCAGTACTTC. Together with reference TRBV13 and TRBJ2-5, the CDR3 gives the full variable domain: AAGVIQSPRHLIKEKRETATLKCYPIPRHDTVYWYQQGPGQDPQFLISFYEKMQSDKGSIPDRFSAQQFSDYHSELNMSSLELGDSALYFCASSLGRETQYFGPGTRLLVL.

CDR3 protein: CASSLYGTGGQPQHF. In DNA, the CDR3 is TGTGCCAGCAGCTTATACGGGACAGGAGGTCAGCCCCAGCATTTT. This chain uses TRBV7-2 with TRBJ1-5, with 8 bases aligning to TRBD1. This CDR3 spans 15 amino acids. The germline V gene has CDR1 SGHTA and CDR2 FQGNSA. Losses at the gene ends were 2 bases for V and 6 bases for J; bases not matched to a gene: 6.

The chain employs TRBV9 and TRBJ1-4, with D perhaps TRBD1 (5 bases). This CDR3 has 16 residues. V lost 0 bases and J lost 1, with 10 bases in between. CDR1 is SGDLS and CDR2 is YYNGEE in the germline V gene. This CDR3 is CASSVAAGQTNEKLFF. The CDR3 bases are TGTGCCAGCAGCGTAGCGGCAGGGCAAACTAATGAAAAACTGTTTTTT.

This chain links TRBV4-1 with TRBJ1-5; a possible D gene is TRBD1 (6 bases). Germline V gene sequence: CDR1 MGHRA, CDR2 YSYEKL. The V end lost 4 bases, the J end lost 1 base, and 11 bases lay between the germline ends. This CDR3 contains 15 residues. Here the CDR3 reads CASSRTGKSNQPQHF. DNA of the CDR3: TGCGCCAGCAGCCGCACAGGGAAGAGCAATCAGCCCCAGCATTTT.

V is TRBV2 and J is TRBJ2-7; maybe TRBD2 (5 bases). Germline-derived CDR1 and CDR2 are SNHLY and FYNNEI. Deletions cut 1 base from V and 3 bases from J, with 16 bases between. This CDR3 comprises 16 residues. CDR3 sequence (DNA): TGTGCCAGCAGTGAAGGAGGGCCTCCCGCCTACTACGAGCAGTACTTC. This codes for CASSEGGPPAYYEQYF.

As DNA, the CDR3 is TGTGCCAGCAGCGAACAGGGGGCAGGAAACACCATATATTTT. Translated, it gives CASSEQGAGNTIYF. The gene calls are TRBV3-1 (or the pseudogene TRBV3-2) and TRBJ1-3, with 9 bases matching TRBD1. With 5 bases clipped from V and 4 bases from J, the junction kept 3 bases outside the gene matches. Germline CDR1 LGHDT, CDR2 YNNKEL (reference sequence). The CDR3 is 14 residues long.